The present TCR beta chain was sequenced within a study of cytomegalovirus exposure and HLA in healthy donors. Overall study findings and caveats: The CMV antigen specificity of a few CMV-associated chains was confirmed through in vitro analysis.

13 Jbeta primers and 60 Vbeta primers were used for the PCR. Per the authors' pipeline: Approximately 12 million of some 80 million unique TCR beta chains were shared, per a later count. Repertoires were generated with immunoSEQ multiplex PCR, while TCRdb's copy carries only in-frame clones and drops some. That table gives V, J and clone size, and the DNA gave D and trimming. The repertoire has 150,000 to 200,000 clones, 75% to 85% of them found once; the top ten carry over 4.5%. In the case of this clone: The antigen is not known.

The sequence derives from a woman aged 18-29 years in good health and CMV-seropositive. Sequencing was performed on PBMCs.

The CDR3 region has the DNA TGTGCCAGCAGTCCCTCCACAGGGGAGAGTTCACCCCTCCACTTT. Translating gives CASSPSTGESSPLHF. The chain couples TRBV6-1 to TRBJ1-6; TRBD1 matches 7 bases. The CDR3 has 15 amino acids. Germline V gene lookup returns CDR1 MNHNS and CDR2 SASEGT. V shed 5 bases and J 9 bases; nucleotides not matched to a gene: 10.